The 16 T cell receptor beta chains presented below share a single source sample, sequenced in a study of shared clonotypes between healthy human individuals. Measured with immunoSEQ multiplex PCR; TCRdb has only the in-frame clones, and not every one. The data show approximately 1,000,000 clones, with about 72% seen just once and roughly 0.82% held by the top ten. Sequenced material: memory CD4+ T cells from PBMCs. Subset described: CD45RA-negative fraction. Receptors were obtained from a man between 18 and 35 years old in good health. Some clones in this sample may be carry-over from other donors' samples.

CDR3 amino acids: CASSPRQGQETQYF. The CDR3 coding sequence is TGTGCCAGCAGCCCTAGACAGGGGCAAGAGACCCAGTACTTC. This chain uses TRBV5-4 with TRBJ2-5; 8 bases align to TRBD1. CDR3 size: 14 residues. With 4 bases clipped from V and 2 bases from J, the junction kept 4 bases outside the gene matches. The germline V gene has CDR1 SGHNT and CDR2 YYREEE (reference sequence). Variable domain in full (rest from reference TRBV5-4 and TRBJ2-5): ETGVTQSPTHLIKTRGQQVTLRCSSQSGHNTVSWYQQALGQGPQFIFQYYREEENGRGNFPPRFSGLQFPNYSSELNVNALELDDSALYLCASSPRQGQETQYFGPGTRLLVL.

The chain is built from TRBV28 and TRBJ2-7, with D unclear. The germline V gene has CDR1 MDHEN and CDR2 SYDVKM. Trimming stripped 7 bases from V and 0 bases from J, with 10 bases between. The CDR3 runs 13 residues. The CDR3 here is CASTPTHSYEQYF. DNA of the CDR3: TGTGCCAGCACCCCCACTCACTCCTACGAGCAGTACTTC. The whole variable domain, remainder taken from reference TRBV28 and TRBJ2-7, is DVKVTQSSRYLVKRTGEKVFLECVQDMDHENMFWYRQDPGLGLRLIYFSYDVKMKEKGDIPEGYSVSREKKERFSLILESASTNQTSMYLCASTPTHSYEQYFGPGTRLTVT.

The CDR3 loop is CASNKGQGGTDTQYF. The DNA of the CDR3 is TGCGCCAGCAACAAAGGACAGGGCGGCACAGATACGCAGTATTTT. The chain has TRBV4-1 and TRBJ2-3; 8 bases match TRBD1. CDR3 length equals 15 residues. With 7 bases clipped from V and 1 base from J, the junction kept 7 bases outside the gene matches. Germline-derived CDR1 and CDR2 are MGHRA and YSYEKL.

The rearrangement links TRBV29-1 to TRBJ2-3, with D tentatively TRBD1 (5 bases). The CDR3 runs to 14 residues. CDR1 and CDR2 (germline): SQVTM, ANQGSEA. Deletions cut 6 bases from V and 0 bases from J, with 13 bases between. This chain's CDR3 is CSVCWQGSTDTQYF. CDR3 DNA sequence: TGCAGCGTATGCTGGCAGGGAAGCACAGATACGCAGTATTTT.

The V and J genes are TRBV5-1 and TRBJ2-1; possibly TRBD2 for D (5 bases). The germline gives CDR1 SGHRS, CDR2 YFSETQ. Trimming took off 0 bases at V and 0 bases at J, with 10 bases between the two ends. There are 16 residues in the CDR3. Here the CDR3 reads CASSLAPGSSYNEQFF. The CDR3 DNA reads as TGCGCCAGCAGCTTGGCCCCGGGGAGCTCCTACAATGAGCAGTTCTTC.

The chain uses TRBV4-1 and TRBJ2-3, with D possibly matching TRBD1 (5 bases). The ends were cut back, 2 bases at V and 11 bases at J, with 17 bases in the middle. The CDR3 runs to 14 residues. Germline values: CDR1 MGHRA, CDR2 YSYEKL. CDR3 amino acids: CASSQPGTIGEQYF. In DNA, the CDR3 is TGCGCCAGCAGCCAACCCGGTACGATAGGGGAGCAGTATTTT.

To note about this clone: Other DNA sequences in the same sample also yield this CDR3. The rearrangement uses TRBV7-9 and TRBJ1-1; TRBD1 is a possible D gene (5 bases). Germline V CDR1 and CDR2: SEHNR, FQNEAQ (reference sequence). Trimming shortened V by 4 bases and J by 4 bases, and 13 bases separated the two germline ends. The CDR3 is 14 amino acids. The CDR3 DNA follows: TGTGCCAGCAGCTCCCGCGGGGGGGGCACTGAAGCTTTCTTT. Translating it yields CASSSRGGGTEAFF.

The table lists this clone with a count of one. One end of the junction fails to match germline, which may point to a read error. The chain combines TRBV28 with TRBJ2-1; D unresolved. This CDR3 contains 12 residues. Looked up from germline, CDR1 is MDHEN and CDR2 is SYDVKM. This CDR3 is CAAASSYNEQFF. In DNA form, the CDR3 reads TGCGCGGCGGCCAGCTCCTACAATGAGCAGTTCTTC.

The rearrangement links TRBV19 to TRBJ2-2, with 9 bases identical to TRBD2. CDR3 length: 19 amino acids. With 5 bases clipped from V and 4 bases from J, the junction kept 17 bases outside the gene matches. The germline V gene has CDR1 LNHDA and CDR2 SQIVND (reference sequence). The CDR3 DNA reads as TGTGCCAGTAGTCCCCTTTTTAGCGGGAGAGGTTCGGTCACCGGGGAGCTGTTTTTT. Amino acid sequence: CASSPLFSGRGSVTGELFF.

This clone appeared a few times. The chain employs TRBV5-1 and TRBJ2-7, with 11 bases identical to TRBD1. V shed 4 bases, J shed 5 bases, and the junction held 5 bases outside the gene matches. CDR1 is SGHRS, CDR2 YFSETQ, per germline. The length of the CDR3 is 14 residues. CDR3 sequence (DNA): TGCGCCAGCAGCCGGGGGACAGGGGGTAACGAGCAGTACTTC. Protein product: CASSRGTGGNEQYF.

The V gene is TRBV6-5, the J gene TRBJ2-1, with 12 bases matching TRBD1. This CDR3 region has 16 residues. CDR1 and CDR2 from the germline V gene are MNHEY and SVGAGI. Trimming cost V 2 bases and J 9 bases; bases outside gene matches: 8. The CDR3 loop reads CASSYPWGQGASEQFF. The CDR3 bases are TGTGCCAGCAGTTACCCCTGGGGACAGGGGGCAAGTGAGCAGTTCTTC.

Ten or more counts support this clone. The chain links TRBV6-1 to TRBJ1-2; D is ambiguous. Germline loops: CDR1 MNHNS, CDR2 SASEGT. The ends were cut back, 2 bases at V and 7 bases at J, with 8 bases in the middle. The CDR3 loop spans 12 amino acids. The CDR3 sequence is CASSERTGGYTF. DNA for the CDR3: TGTGCCAGCAGTGAACGAACGGGTGGCTACACCTTC.

CDR3 in DNA: TGCAGCGCCCAACCCAGCACAGATACGCAGTATTTT. It yields the protein CSAQPSTDTQYF. The chain is built from TRBV29-1 and TRBJ2-3; D remains unclear. V lost 7 bases and J lost 0, with 8 bases in between. Germline V CDR1 and CDR2: SQVTM, ANQGSEA. The CDR3 is 12 amino acids.

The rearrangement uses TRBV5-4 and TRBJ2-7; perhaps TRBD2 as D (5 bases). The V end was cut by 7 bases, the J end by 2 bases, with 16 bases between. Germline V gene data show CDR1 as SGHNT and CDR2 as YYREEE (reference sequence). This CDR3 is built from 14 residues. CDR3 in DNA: TGTGCCAGCTCAACCCGGAGGAACCCCTACGAGCAGTACTTC. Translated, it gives CASSTRRNPYEQYF.

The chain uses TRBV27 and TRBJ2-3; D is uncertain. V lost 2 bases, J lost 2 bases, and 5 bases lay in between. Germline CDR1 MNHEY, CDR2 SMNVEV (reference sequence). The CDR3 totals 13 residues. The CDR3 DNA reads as TGTGCCAGCAGTTTAGAGATCACAGATACGCAGTATTTT. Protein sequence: CASSLEITDTQYF.

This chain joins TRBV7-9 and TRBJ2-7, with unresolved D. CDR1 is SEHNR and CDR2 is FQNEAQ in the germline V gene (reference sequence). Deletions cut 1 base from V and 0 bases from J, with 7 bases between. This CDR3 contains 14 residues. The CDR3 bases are TGTGCCAGCAGCTTAGGACGGTACTCCTACGAGCAGTACTTC. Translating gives CASSLGRYSYEQYF.